This TCR beta chain was found in a study of T-cell reconstitution after alpha-beta-depleted transplantation in children. This clonotype was counted many times. Unique molecular identifiers were used in preparing the TCRbeta library. TCRdb recomputed calls from the PCR reads with MiXCR, one row per CDR3 protein. The sample lists hundreds of thousands of distinct CDR3 sequences; around 16% were seen once. This receptor was identified in a human donor who donated a stem cell graft to a child with acute myeloid leukemia. The material was PBMCs from the stem cell graft donor, obtained from the stem cell graft.

The CDR3 sequence is CASSIEETQYF. As DNA, the CDR3 is TGTGCCAGCAGCATTGAAGAGACCCAGTACTTC. This chain uses TRBV5-6 with TRBJ2-5; no definite D call. The CDR3 extends over 11 amino acids. The V gene's germline CDR1 is SGHDT and CDR2 YYEEEE. V lost 4 bases, J lost 3 bases, and 4 bases lay in between.